Listed below are T cell receptor beta chains from one sample, sequenced in a study of blood T cell repertoires in COVID-19. The table came from immunoSEQ multiplex PCR; TCRdb's copy has only in-frame clones and leaves some out. Among around 130,000 clones listed, about 88% were seen once. The sequencing input was peripheral blood. These receptors were obtained from a human donor in a cohort sampled during active COVID-19. Both conserved end residues are part of each CDR3.

>TRBJ2-6|15|TRBV2
CASRVGGAGANVLTF
>TRBJ2-3|19|TRBV7-3
CASSPGGTSGAPSTDTQYF
>TRBJ2-3|14|TRBV19
CASKEGGPGDTQYF
>TRBJ2-6|15|TRBV18
CASSTQGAGANVLTF
>TRBJ2-2|14|TRBV7-9
CASSLAQGFGELFF
>TRBJ1-1|13|TRBV19
CASSMSLNTEAFF
>TRBJ2-1|16|TRBV9
CASSALAEPSYNEQFF
>TRBJ1-5|14|TRBV29-1
CSVDTLGSNQPQHF
>TRBJ1-5|14|TRBV5-8
CASSRTVSNQPQHF
>TRBJ2-2|16|TRBV5-1
CASSLGYITNTGELFF
>TRBJ2-2|14|TRBV2
CASRPTYNTGELFF
>TRBJ2-7|16|TRBV28
CASSLGFSGGSPEQYF
>TRBJ1-2|13|TRBV30
CASTVTDRAGYTF
>TRBJ2-7|18|TRBV28
CASSSRPRGTGGDYEQYF
>TRBJ2-3|17|TRBV28
CASSPERREGGTDTQYF
>TRBJ2-1|14|TRBV29-1
CSVEATGLYNEQFF
>TRBJ2-2|18|TRBV7-6
CASSLRFSGRGNTGELFF
>TRBJ2-1|18|TRBV7-2
CASSTPGTSGISYNEQFF
>TRBJ2-7|14|TRBV9
CASSEGAGAYEQYF
>TRBJ2-7|14|TRBV14
CASSQGLTYYEQYF
>TRBJ2-7|16|TRBV5-1
CASSLGLAGGDYEQYF
>TRBJ2-1|15|TRBV4-1
CASTDLTGRGNEQFF
>TRBJ1-1|13|TRBV19
CASSLQRNTEAFF
>TRBJ2-3|16|TRBV9
CASSVALAGEADTQYF
>TRBJ2-6|20|TRBV15
CATSSSWRDRAPSGANVLTF
>TRBJ2-7|17|TRBV29-1
CSVAGTSGPRFSYEQYF
>TRBJ2-1|16|TRBV11-2
CASSLVGGGALNEQFF
>TRBJ2-3|14|TRBV6-4
CASSAAGSTDTQYF
>TRBJ2-3|18|TRBV4-1
CASSQDLRPGLGTDTQYF
>TRBJ2-5|13|TRBV12-3/TRBV12-4
CASSTGVGETQYF
>TRBJ1-3|14|TRBV28
CASSSTGDGNTIYF
>TRBJ2-7|16|TRBV5-1
CASSLGHRDSSYEQYF
>TRBJ1-4|17|TRBV24-1
CATSDFRKRQFNEKLFF
>TRBJ2-7|16|TRBV18
CASSPRYKTGLHEQYF
>TRBJ1-1|13|TRBV7-3
CASKTGPNTEAFF
>TRBJ2-3|11|TRBV20-1
CSARGRDTQYF
>TRBJ2-7|14|TRBV7-9
CASSLIPEAYEQYF
>TRBJ1-1|16|TRBV28
CASTVGGTGPNTEAFF
>TRBJ2-5|14|TRBV27
CASSRKNSGETQYF
>TRBJ1-6|14|TRBV5-1
CASSIGTEGSPLHF
>TRBJ1-2|15|TRBV10-3
CAISHGGEEDYGYTF
>TRBJ2-1|15|TRBV5-1
CASSLAGLPDNEQFF
>TRBJ1-1|16|TRBV6-6
CASRQPEQDMNTEAFF
>TRBJ2-1|14|TRBV11-3
CASSSGYYLAEQFF
>TRBJ2-5|16|TRBV7-9
CASSDYRDRPQETQYF
>TRBJ1-2|15|TRBV18
CASQTTGGELYGYTF
>TRBJ1-4|16|TRBV7-2
CASSFNSPGAGEKLFF
>TRBJ2-7|14|TRBV5-5
CASFWGRDSYEQYF
>TRBJ2-5|16|TRBV28
CASSPRTSGGQETQYF